This T cell receptor (beta chain) originates from a study of T cell changes during pregnancy in multiple sclerosis. V lost 5 bases to trimming and J lost 0 bases, with 9 bases between them. This CDR3 contains 14 residues. Per germline, CDR1 MNHEY and CDR2 SVGAGI. Repertoires were generated with immunoSEQ multiplex PCR, while TCRdb's copy carries only in-frame clones and drops some. Among about 97,000 clones listed, 75% to 95% were seen once. This sample comprised peripheral blood, obtained in the second trimester of pregnancy. The genes are TRBV6-5 and TRBJ2-3, with D perhaps TRBD2 (6 bases). This TCR was recovered from a female donor in good health, enrolled as a control in a pregnancy study. The CDR3 DNA reads as TGTGCCAGCAGTGCCCTAGCGAGCACAGATACGCAGTATTTT. It is translated as CASSALASTDTQYF.